This T cell receptor (beta chain) is drawn from a study of CD8 T cells in Susac syndrome (dated by TCRdb to between 2018 and 2020). For the wider study: Repertoire sequencing was used to test whether CD8+ T cell activation and differentiation in Susac syndrome was antigen driven. The clonality of the CD8+ T cell repertoire was compared across approximately eleven healthy donors, some 14 Susac syndrome patients and roughly 15 multiple sclerosis patients. Results and caveats for the whole study, not just this receptor: The number of individuals in the TCR sequencing and HLA analysis was acknowledged as relatively small.

RNA was extracted with the RNeasy kit and roughly 0.5 to 1 ug was reverse transcribed using random hexamers. TCR beta CDR3 regions were amplified with the immunoSEQ multiplex PCR assay covering 54 Vbeta and 13 Jbeta segments. PCR amplification bias was corrected using a synthetic template baseline for primer optimization and computational correction. As for the authors' bioinformatics: Reads were annotated to V, D and J genes per IMGT and analyzed with immunoSEQ Analyzer, keeping only productive sequences. Clonality was calculated as one minus the Shannon entropy normalized by log2 of the number of productive unique sequences. For each patient and control, public and private clones were evaluated within the 100 most prevalent clones. Clones were defined as Susac-specific when absent from the healthy and MS cohorts, from roughly 1,100 published viral clones and from other ImmuneACCESS disease sequences. TCRdb reprocessed the public reads (quality trimming at Q25 with fastp, clone calling with MiXCR) and kept in-frame beta chains. CDR3 protein sequences are deduplicated, and each keeps its most common genes and DNA. These V and J calls originate from TCRdb's pipeline instead of the authors' own analysis. For this sample the table gives more than 70,000 distinct CDR3 sequences, of which approximately 92% were detected only once. 0.3% to 0.4% of the sample goes to the ten largest clones.

High-throughput TCR beta sequencing profiled peripheral blood CD8+ and CD4+ T cells from healthy donors, Susac syndrome patients and multiple sclerosis patients. Healthy donors were age- and sex-matched controls. Bulk CD8+ and CD4+ T cells were purified by magnetic negative isolation, while CD8+ TEMRA cells were enriched using FACS. Blood was drawn into EDTA tubes, processed within 24 hours, and PBMCs were isolated by density gradient centrifugation. PBMCs destined for TCR sequencing were cryopreserved in liquid nitrogen and later thawed in a 37 °C water bath. The sorted or isolated CD4+, CD8+ and CD8+ TEMRA cells had a purity of 90% or higher. Worth noting for this clonotype: The specificity of this receptor is unknown. No base quality information exists; no much larger clone differs at one position.

The germline V gene (reference sequence) yields WNHNN for CDR1 and SYGVQD for CDR2. Including the terminal cysteine and phenylalanine, the CDR3 comprises 14 residues. Only CDR3 DNA remains: 42 bases, in frame from the first base. For this chain, trimming is 3 bases at the V end and 5 bases at the J end, and the number of junction bases without a gene match is 2. The sequence was collected from a human donor in good health. Recombination linked TRBV10-1 to TRBJ2-2, with TRBD1 identical over 8 junction bases. Specimen: CD8+ T cells from PBMCs. The CDR3 region has the sequence CASSETGGTGELFF. The sequenced DNA is TGCGCCAGCAGTGAAACAGGGGGAACCGGGGAGCTGTTTTTT.